This passage covers 28 T cell receptor beta chains from one sample sequenced in a study of shared clonotypes between healthy human individuals. The method was immunoSEQ multiplex PCR; TCRdb's version includes in-frame clones alone and lacks a portion of them. This sample yields a few million clones, of which around 94% are seen a single time; 0.11% to 0.15% belongs to the top ten. Source material: naive CD4+ T cells sorted from blood. Subset here: CD45RA+ positively selected. Every receptor here comes from a man between 18 and 29 years old in good health.

This clone was recorded only once. This chain uses TRBV2 with TRBJ1-5; D is perhaps TRBD1 (5 bases). The germline V gene encodes CDR1 SNHLY and CDR2 FYNNEI. V was clipped by 6 bases and J by 7 bases, with 28 bases between them. This CDR3 is built from 18 residues. CDR3 coding DNA: TGTGCCAGCAGCCTTATGGCGGGACTAAGTTTGGGAAGGCAGCCCCAGCATTTT. Amino acids: CASSLMAGLSLGRQPQHF.

The gene calls are TRBV2 and TRBJ2-5, with 8 nucleotides matching TRBD2. This CDR3 is built from 16 residues. Trimming removed 4 bases from V and 5 bases from J; junction bases left unmatched: 12. Germline V gene sequence: CDR1 SNHLY, CDR2 FYNNEI. The CDR3 here is CASSGIFAGGGETQYF. CDR3 DNA: TGTGCCAGCAGTGGAATTTTTGCGGGAGGAGGTGAGACCCAGTACTTC.

The rearrangement uses TRBV5-6 and TRBJ2-1; 8 bases fit TRBD1. Germline assignment: CDR1 SGHDT and CDR2 YYEEEE. The junction had 8 bases not matched to a gene; V was cut back by 0 bases and J by 9 bases. The CDR3 is 15 residues long. CDR3 DNA sequence: TGTGCCAGCAGCTTGGTGGACAGGGCCAACGGTGAGCAGTTCTTC. As protein: CASSLVDRANGEQFF.

The chain couples TRBV6-5 to TRBJ2-1, with no clear D. The V and J ends lost 7 bases and 9 bases respectively, with 10 bases between them. There are 11 residues in the CDR3. CDR1 MNHEY and CDR2 SVGAGI come from the germline V gene. CDR3 nucleotides: TGTGCCAGCAAAAAAGGCCCTGAGCAGTTCTTC. It specifies CASKKGPEQFF.

The chain links TRBV25-1 to TRBJ2-5, with a possible D match to TRBD1 (6 bases). Germline V gene lookup returns CDR1 MGHDK and CDR2 SYGVNS. The ends were cut back, 5 bases at V and 4 bases at J, with 17 bases in the middle. The CDR3 is 15 residues long. CDR3 DNA: TGTGCCAGCAGTCCGTCAGGGGTTTTGGCAGAGACCCAGTACTTC. Protein product: CASSPSGVLAETQYF.

The rearrangement links TRBV7-2 to TRBJ2-1; D remains unclear. The germline CDR1 and CDR2 sequences are SGHTA and FQGNSA. The CDR3 runs to 13 residues. V lost 4 bases and J 8 bases, leaving 12 bases between the germline ends. The CDR3 nucleotides are TGTGCCAGCAGCTCCAGGATTCGCGATGAGCAGTTCTTC. The encoded protein is CASSSRIRDEQFF. The entire variable domain, with the rest obtained from reference TRBV7-2 and TRBJ2-1, is as follows: GAGVSQSPSNKVTEKGKDVELRCDPISGHTALYWYRQSLGQGLEFLIYFQGNSAPDKSGLPSDRFSAERTGGSVSTLTIQRTQQEDSAVYLCASSSRIRDEQFFGPGTRLTVL.

The chain recombines TRBV19 with TRBJ1-2; D gene uncertain. V was trimmed by 0 bases and J by 1 base, leaving 9 bases between them. The CDR3 is 15 amino acids. CDR1 is LNHDA and CDR2 is SQIVND in the germline V gene (reference sequence). As DNA, the CDR3 is TGTGCCAGTAGTATAGATTCAACACTTAACTATGGCTACACCTTC. Its translation is CASSIDSTLNYGYTF. Complete variable domain (other parts from reference TRBV19 and TRBJ1-2): DGGITQSPKYLFRKEGQNVTLSCEQNLNHDAMYWYRQDPGQGLRLIYYSQIVNDFQKGDIAEGYSVSREKKESFPLTVTSAQKNPTAFYLCASSIDSTLNYGYTFGSGTRLTVV.

This clone occurred a few times. V gene TRBV5-1 combines with J gene TRBJ1-3; D is possibly TRBD1 (6 bases). The V end was cut by 0 bases, the J end by 6 bases, with 10 bases between. The CDR3 extends over 14 amino acids. Germline V gives CDR1 SGHRS, CDR2 YFSETQ. CDR3 amino acids: CASSLGSGVNTIYF. DNA for the CDR3: TGCGCCAGCAGCTTGGGGTCAGGGGTAAACACCATATATTTT.

The V and J genes are TRBV4-2 and TRBJ1-1; D might be TRBD1 (6 bases). CDR1 LGHNA and CDR2 YNFKEQ come from the germline V gene. Between the trimmed V and J ends, which lost 1 base and 0 bases, there was a span of 9 bases. CDR3 size: 15 residues. CDR3 coding DNA: TGTGCCAGCAGCCAAGGTACAGGGATGAACACTGAAGCTTTCTTT. Translating it yields CASSQGTGMNTEAFF.

The chain is built from TRBV9 and TRBJ2-5; D is undetermined. Germline-derived CDR1 and CDR2 are SGDLS and YYNGEE. Trimming removed 2 bases at V and 2 bases at J, with 10 bases between. CDR3 length equals 14 residues. CDR3 in DNA: TGTGCCAGCAGCGTCGACTTGTTTCAAGAGACCCAGTACTTC. Its translation is CASSVDLFQETQYF.

This chain links TRBV10-3 with TRBJ2-2; D possibly corresponds to TRBD2 (6 bases). Germline V gives CDR1 ENHRY, CDR2 SYGVKD. V lost 2 bases and J 4 bases, leaving 17 bases between the germline ends. This CDR3 has 17 residues. This chain's CDR3 is CAISETRAGSGTGELFF. CDR3 nucleotides: TGTGCCATCAGTGAGACGAGAGCGGGTTCGGGCACCGGGGAGCTGTTTTTT.

The chain carries TRBV5-4 and TRBJ2-3; unclear D gene. With 3 bases removed from V and 4 bases from J, the gap between germline ends came to 3 bases. The CDR3 runs to 11 residues. Germline values: CDR1 SGHNT, CDR2 YYREEE (reference sequence). DNA of the CDR3: TGTGCCAGCAGCTCGTCAGATACGCAGTATTTT. It yields the protein CASSSSDTQYF.

V gene TRBV5-1 combines with J gene TRBJ1-6; 7 positions agree with TRBD1. V lost 4 bases to trimming and J lost 6 bases; unmatched junction nucleotides: 7. This CDR3 is built from 15 residues. Germline CDR1 is SGHRS and CDR2 is YFSETQ. CDR3: CASSSTTGVNSPLHF. CDR3 coding DNA: TGCGCCAGCAGCAGTACAACAGGGGTTAATTCACCCCTCCACTTT.

The genes are TRBV19 and TRBJ2-1; 7 bases map to TRBD2. Germline V gives CDR1 LNHDA, CDR2 SQIVND (reference sequence). The CDR3 covers 13 residues. Trimming removed 5 bases from V and 9 bases from J; junction bases left unmatched: 7. This CDR3 reads CASSSGGGSEQFF. The DNA of the CDR3 is TGTGCCAGTAGTTCGGGGGGTGGCAGTGAGCAGTTCTTC.

The chain links TRBV11-2 to TRBJ1-3, with D perhaps TRBD1 (5 bases). Germline values: CDR1 SGHAT, CDR2 FQNNGV. V lost 2 bases and J 2 bases, leaving 10 bases between the germline ends. There are 15 residues in the CDR3. CDR3 coding DNA: TGTGCCAGCAGCTTATGGGGGAGTACTGGAAACACCATATATTTT. It encodes CASSLWGSTGNTIYF.

This chain connects TRBV23-1 to TRBJ2-7; 9 bases map to TRBD2. TRBV23-1 is sorted into the ORF group, with uncertain function. J gave up 2 bases and V 4 bases, and 9 bases lay outside the gene matches. The CDR3 extends over 16 amino acids. Written as DNA, the CDR3 is TGCGCCAGCAGTCGCGAGACTAGCGGAGCCACCTACGAGCAGTACTTC. Residues: CASSRETSGATYEQYF.

This chain joins TRBV30 and TRBJ2-7, with 10 bases lining up with TRBD2. CDR3 length equals 14 residues. J was trimmed by 2 bases and V by 2 bases; bases with no gene match: 3. Looked up from germline, CDR1 is GTSNPN and CDR2 is SVGIG (reference sequence). Written as DNA, the CDR3 is TGTGCCTGGAGTAGCGGGGGGGCCCCCTACGAGCAGTACTTC. Amino acid sequence: CAWSSGGAPYEQYF.

The V call is TRBV30, the J call TRBJ2-4; D is perhaps TRBD1 (5 bases). The CDR3 consists of 14 residues. V was trimmed by 5 bases and J by 3 bases, leaving 14 bases between them. Germline V gene data show CDR1 as GTSNPN and CDR2 as SVGIG (reference sequence). In DNA form, the CDR3 reads TGTGCCTGGTGTCTAGGGGAAAACAAAAACATTCAGTACTTC. This gives the protein CAWCLGENKNIQYF.

The chain is built from TRBV25-1 and TRBJ1-2, with 7 bases fitting TRBD1. V trimming: 4 bases; J trimming: 3 bases; junction bases outside the gene matches: 5. The germline gives CDR1 MGHDK, CDR2 SYGVNS. CDR3 length: 14 amino acids. The CDR3 is CASSASGTDYGYTF. DNA for the CDR3: TGTGCCAGCAGTGCCTCCGGGACAGACTATGGCTACACCTTC.

This chain links TRBV6-5 with TRBJ1-5; D is unresolved. The CDR3 is 14 residues long. Germline CDR1 MNHEY, CDR2 SVGAGI. The V end lost 5 bases, the J end lost 3 bases, and 11 bases lay between the germline ends. The CDR3 region is CASSVGEINQPQHF. DNA for the CDR3: TGTGCCAGCAGTGTTGGGGAAATCAATCAGCCCCAGCATTTT.

The gene calls are TRBV5-4 and TRBJ1-6; D is possibly TRBD1 (6 bases). The CDR3 contains 15 residues. Germline V gene data show CDR1 as SGHNT and CDR2 as YYREEE (reference sequence). Between the trimmed V and J ends, which lost 0 bases and 7 bases, there was a span of 11 bases. Here the CDR3 DNA reads TGTGCCAGCAGCTTGGGGACAGCGACCAATTCACCCCTCCACTTT. Its protein is CASSLGTATNSPLHF.

V gene TRBV5-6 combines with J gene TRBJ2-7; a weak D match, TRBD2 (5 bases). CDR3 size: 15 residues. Deletions cut 0 bases from V and 1 base from J, with 11 bases between. Looked up from germline, CDR1 is SGHDT and CDR2 is YYEEEE. CDR3 in DNA: TGTGCCAGCAGCTTGGCCGGGAAGACGTCCTACGAGCAGTACTTC. This encodes CASSLAGKTSYEQYF. The full variable domain, with the rest looked up from reference TRBV5-6 and TRBJ2-7, is DAGVTQSPTHLIKTRGQQVTLRCSPKSGHDTVSWYQQALGQGPQFIFQYYEEEERQRGNFPDRFSGHQFPNYSSELNVNALLLGDSALYLCASSLAGKTSYEQYFGPGTRLTVT.

The chain employs TRBV7-9 and TRBJ2-5; weak D call: TRBD2 (6 bases). Trimming shortened V by 3 bases and J by 1 base, and 15 bases separated the two germline ends. The germline V gene has CDR1 SEHNR and CDR2 FQNEAQ (reference sequence). This CDR3 region has 16 residues. CDR3 coding DNA: TGTGCCAGCAGCTTCGGGGACTCGGACCTCCAAGAGACCCAGTACTTC. This gives the protein CASSFGDSDLQETQYF.

The chain couples TRBV4-1 to TRBJ1-4; 7 nucleotides line up with TRBD1. The CDR3 has 18 residues. The germline V gene has CDR1 MGHRA and CDR2 YSYEKL. V shed 0 bases and J 7 bases; nucleotides not matched to a gene: 14. This chain's CDR3 is CASSQEGRQGSVGEKLFF. The CDR3 DNA reads as TGCGCCAGCAGCCAAGAGGGCCGACAGGGTTCGGTAGGTGAAAAACTGTTTTTT.

Comments on this clone: At the DNA level, this CDR3 is encoded by other sequences in the same sample as well. The rearrangement links TRBV7-9 to TRBJ2-3; 12 bases agree with TRBD1. The V and J ends lost 4 bases and 6 bases, in that order; junction bases with no gene match: 5. CDR1 SEHNR and CDR2 FQNEAQ come from the germline V gene (reference sequence). This CDR3 is 15 amino acids long. The CDR3 sequence: CASSWGQGAADTQYF. As DNA, the CDR3 is TGTGCCAGCAGCTGGGGACAGGGGGCCGCGGATACGCAGTATTTT. Filled out from reference TRBV7-9 and TRBJ2-3, the complete variable domain reads DTGVSQNPRHKITKRGQNVTFRCDPISEHNRLYWYRQTLGQGPEFLTYFQNEAQLEKSRLLSDRFSAERPKGSFSTLEIQRTEQGDSAMYLCASSWGQGAADTQYFGPGTRLTVL.

CDR3: CSVEDKRGPNTIYF. Written as DNA, the CDR3 is TGCAGCGTTGAAGATAAGAGGGGACCGAACACCATATATTTT. The chain has TRBV29-1 and TRBJ1-3, with a tentative D call TRBD1 (5 bases). The V end lost 0 bases, the J end lost 7 bases, and 13 bases lay between the germline ends. Germline CDR1 is SQVTM and CDR2 is ANQGSEA. The CDR3 runs to 14 residues.

The J gene is TRBJ2-2, the V gene TRBV7-2, with a weak D call TRBD2 (6 bases). Trimming took 3 bases from V and 4 from J, leaving 15 bases between them. The length of the CDR3 is 16 residues. CDR1 SGHTA and CDR2 FQGNSA come from the germline V gene. CDR3 in amino acids: CASSLPLERVTGELFF. The CDR3 DNA reads TGTGCCAGCAGCTTGCCACTTGAGCGGGTCACCGGGGAGCTGTTTTTT.

The chain uses TRBV10-3 and TRBJ2-7, with D possibly being TRBD1 or TRBD2 (5 bases each). Per germline, CDR1 ENHRY and CDR2 SYGVKD. V was clipped by 0 bases and J by 2 bases, with 8 bases between them. The CDR3 runs to 14 residues. CDR3 in DNA: TGTGCCATCAGTGAGTCCGAGGGGACCTACGAGCAGTACTTC. Its protein product is CAISESEGTYEQYF.